These 31 T cell receptor beta chains were all obtained from the same sample, sequenced in a study of T cell responses to AZD1222 COVID-19 vaccine. TCRdb keeps only in-frame clones here, not all; method: immunoSEQ multiplex PCR. The table lists 40,000 or so clones, approximately 88% of them singletons. Here the sequenced sample was peripheral blood, taken 28 days after the second AZD1222 dose. The receptors stem from an adult who received the AZD1222 COVID-19 vaccine.

The chain employs TRBV5-1 and TRBJ2-7; a weak D match, TRBD2 (5 bases). CDR3 size: 13 residues. From germline, CDR1 is SGHRS and CDR2 YFSETQ. Trimming pared 0 bases from V and 7 bases from J, leaving 11 bases between. CDR3 in DNA: TGCGCCAGCAGCTTGGAGAGACGGGGTGAGCAGTACTTC. Protein sequence: CASSLERRGEQYF.

The rearrangement uses TRBV3-1 (or the pseudogene TRBV3-2) and TRBJ2-7; D is possibly TRBD1 (6 bases). Germline V gene lookup returns CDR1 LGHDT and CDR2 YNNKEL (reference sequence). V lost 7 bases and J 4 bases, leaving 8 bases between the germline ends. The CDR3 is 11 residues long. Here the CDR3 DNA reads TGTGCCAGCAACCAGGGGTACGAGCAGTACTTC. Protein: CASNQGYEQYF.

This clone was recorded once. V is TRBV6-5 and J is TRBJ2-1; D gene ambiguous. V gave up 6 bases and J gave up 0 bases, with 12 bases separating them. This CDR3 has 15 residues. Germline values: CDR1 MNHEY, CDR2 SVGAGI. The CDR3 is CASSPRADSYNEQFF. The CDR3 nucleotides read TGTGCCAGCAGCCCCCGGGCTGACTCCTACAATGAGCAGTTCTTC.

The genes are TRBV4-1 and TRBJ1-2, with D unresolved. Germline V lookup: CDR1 MGHRA, CDR2 YSYEKL. The CDR3 is made up of 13 amino acids. Trimming shortened V by 5 bases and J by 0 bases, and 7 bases separated the two germline ends. CDR3 nucleotide sequence: TGCGCCAGCAGCTACGACCCTAACTATGGCTACACCTTC. It translates to CASSYDPNYGYTF.

V is TRBV6-2 or TRBV6-3 and J is TRBJ2-5, with 8 bases lining up with TRBD2. The V segment lost 2 bases and the J segment 4 bases; nucleotides outside the gene matches: 3. The CDR3 is 14 residues long. Germline-derived CDR1 and CDR2 are MNHEY and SVGEGT. The CDR3 region has the DNA TGTGCCAGCAGTTACGGGCGGGGGGCAGAGACCCAGTACTTC. As protein: CASSYGRGAETQYF.

The genes are TRBV12-3 or TRBV12-4 and TRBJ2-5; D might be TRBD1 (6 bases). Trimming shortened V by 7 bases and J by 14 bases, and 20 bases separated the two germline ends. This CDR3 has 12 amino acids. The CDR3, as DNA: TGTGCCAGCACCCCTGACAGGTGGAGGTACTACTTC. It is translated as CASTPDRWRYYF.

This chain joins TRBV15 and TRBJ2-2; TRBD1 agrees at 7 bases. V was pared by 2 bases and J by 0 bases, with 3 bases of the junction left unmatched. This CDR3 region has 16 residues. In germline, CDR1 is LNHNV, CDR2 YYDKDF (reference sequence). CDR3 region: CATSRIGQANTGELFF. The DNA of the CDR3 is TGTGCCACCAGCAGAATTGGACAGGCGAACACCGGGGAGCTGTTTTTT.

The genes are TRBV28 and TRBJ1-2, with unresolved D. The CDR3 is made up of 14 amino acids. Germline V CDR1 and CDR2: MDHEN, SYDVKM. V lost 2 bases, J lost 4 bases, and 11 bases lay in between. This CDR3 is CASSLGRGSYGYTF. The DNA of the CDR3 is TGTGCCAGCAGTTTAGGCAGAGGGTCCTATGGCTACACCTTC.

The chain couples TRBV23-1 to TRBJ1-6; 7 nucleotides align to TRBD1. TRBV23-1 is marked as an open reading frame, function uncertain. The CDR3 runs to 17 residues. Germline trimming cut 9 bases from V and 0 bases from J; bases unmatched to any gene: 11. Here the CDR3 DNA reads TGCGCCAGTCCCGGGACAGATTTTAGCTCCTATAATTCACCCCTCCACTTT. Protein: CASPGTDFSSYNSPLHF.

The CDR3 reads CASSPGQNSPLHF. The CDR3, as DNA: TGTGCCAGCAGCCCCGGACAGAATTCACCCCTCCACTTT. V usage is TRBV9 and J usage is TRBJ1-6; a weak D match, TRBD1 (6 bases). The CDR3 has 13 amino acids. The ends were cut back, 4 bases at V and 7 bases at J, with 9 bases in the middle. CDR1 and CDR2 (germline): SGDLS, YYNGEE. The full variable domain, completed using reference TRBV9 and TRBJ1-6, is DSGVTQTPKHLITATGQRVTLRCSPRSGDLSVYWYQQSLDQGLQFLIQYYNGEERAKGNILERFSAQQFPDLHSELNLSSLELGDSALYFCASSPGQNSPLHFGNGTRLTVT.

V usage is TRBV19 and J usage is TRBJ2-1; 10 bases map to TRBD1. The CDR3 is 15 residues long. The germline V gene has CDR1 LNHDA and CDR2 SQIVND (reference sequence). V trimming: 5 bases; J trimming: 7 bases; junction bases outside the gene matches: 8. The CDR3 DNA reads TGTGCCAGTAGTGGTCCGGGACAGGGGCGAAATGAGCAGTTCTTC. It specifies CASSGPGQGRNEQFF.

In this sample, this clone turned up a few times. V and J are TRBV6-5 and TRBJ1-1; 7 nucleotides line up with TRBD1. V dropped 5 bases and J dropped 8; count of bases not matched to a gene: 2. Germline CDR1 is MNHEY and CDR2 is SVGAGI. This CDR3 spans 11 amino acids. The CDR3 loop reads CASSRQGEAFF. The CDR3 DNA is TGTGCCAGCAGTAGACAGGGAGAAGCTTTCTTT.

The genes are TRBV11-3 and TRBJ2-1; the D is unclear. Trimming cost V 0 bases and J 3 bases, with 9 bases left between them. The CDR3 length is 15 residues. Germline-derived CDR1 and CDR2 are SGHNT and YENEEA. The CDR3 nucleotides read TGTGCCAGCAGCTTAGATGGGAAGCTCTACAATGAGCAGTTCTTC. Translation gives CASSLDGKLYNEQFF. The full variable domain, with the rest looked up from reference TRBV11-3 and TRBJ2-1, is EAGVVQSPRYKIIEKKQPVAFWCNPISGHNTLYWYLQNLGQGPELLIRYENEEAVDDSQLPKDRFSAERLKGVDSTLKIQPAELGDSAVYLCASSLDGKLYNEQFFGPGTRLTVL.

A single count supports this clone. This chain connects TRBV7-3 to TRBJ1-3, with 10 bases matching TRBD1. Germline V gene data show CDR1 as SGHTA and CDR2 as FQGTGA. V was clipped by 2 bases and J by 4 bases; unmatched bases: 2. CDR3 length: 15 amino acids. CDR3 loop: CASSLDRGRGNTIYF. The CDR3 nucleotides are TGTGCCAGCAGCTTAGACAGGGGGCGAGGAAACACCATATATTTT.

This sequence joins TRBV5-6 and TRBJ2-3; TRBD2 aligns across 7 bases. Germline CDR1 and CDR2: SGHDT and YYEEEE. The CDR3 consists of 15 residues. Trimming cost V 0 bases and J 6 bases; bases outside gene matches: 7. CDR3 coding DNA: TGTGCCAGCAGCTTGGCGGGGGGACGCGTGGATACGCAGTATTTT. Amino acids: CASSLAGGRVDTQYF. The full variable domain, rest sourced from reference TRBV5-6 and TRBJ2-3, is DAGVTQSPTHLIKTRGQQVTLRCSPKSGHDTVSWYQQALGQGPQFIFQYYEEEERQRGNFPDRFSGHQFPNYSSELNVNALLLGDSALYLCASSLAGGRVDTQYFGPGTRLTVL.

This chain joins TRBV30 and TRBJ2-6; 8 bases line up with TRBD1. The V and J ends lost 5 bases and 0 bases, in that order; junction bases with no gene match: 12. The germline CDR1 and CDR2 sequences are GTSNPN and SVGIG (reference sequence). The CDR3 sequence is 18 residues long. CDR3 in DNA: TGTGCCTGGGGATTTGCCGGACAGGGCCCCTCTGGGGCCAACGTCCTGACTTTC. Its translation is CAWGFAGQGPSGANVLTF.

This rearrangement joins TRBV2 to TRBJ1-4, with 9 positions matching TRBD1. This CDR3 region has 12 residues. Losses at the gene ends were 2 bases for V and 13 bases for J; bases not matched to a gene: 2. Germline V gene sequence: CDR1 SNHLY, CDR2 FYNNEI. As DNA, the CDR3 is TGTGCCAGCAGTGAATCGGGACAGGGACTGTTTTTT. Its protein product is CASSESGQGLFF.

The chain employs TRBV9 and TRBJ2-1, with 7 nucleotides matching TRBD2. CDR1 is SGDLS, CDR2 YYNGEE, per germline. Trimming took 0 bases from V and 4 from J; bases not matched to a gene: 10. The CDR3 is 17 amino acids. The DNA of the CDR3 is TGTGCCAGCAGCGTAGGAATCGTGGGGGGGACTTACAATGAGCAGTTCTTC. Protein: CASSVGIVGGTYNEQFF.

The CDR3 loop reads CASRSGAPRRETQYF. The CDR3 nucleotides are TGTGCCAGCCGGTCGGGGGCCCCGCGTAGAGAGACCCAGTACTTC. V and J are TRBV19 and TRBJ2-5; D is possibly TRBD1 or TRBD2 (6 bases each). This CDR3 is built from 15 residues. V was shortened by 9 bases and J by 4 bases, with 21 bases between the two germline ends. CDR1 and CDR2 from the germline V gene are LNHDA and SQIVND (reference sequence).

The V and J genes are TRBV5-4 and TRBJ2-1; 7 bases are a match to TRBD2. The CDR3 loop spans 16 amino acids. V shed 0 bases and J 0 bases; nucleotides not matched to a gene: 3. Germline V lookup: CDR1 SGHNT, CDR2 YYREEE (reference sequence). CDR3 in amino acids: CASSLVGGSSYNEQFF. CDR3 bases: TGTGCCAGCAGCTTGGTCGGGGGGAGCTCCTACAATGAGCAGTTCTTC.

The chain combines TRBV27 with TRBJ2-5, with TRBD1 matching over 7 bases. Unmatched junction bases numbered 6, after V lost 2 bases and J lost 6 bases. The CDR3 sequence is 14 residues long. From germline, CDR1 is MNHEY and CDR2 SMNVEV (reference sequence). The CDR3 region is CASSLIGGVKTQYF. The DNA for the CDR3 is TGTGCCAGCAGTTTAATAGGGGGCGTCAAGACCCAGTACTTC.

The genes are TRBV3-1 (or the pseudogene TRBV3-2) and TRBJ2-2; no clear D gene. V dropped 4 bases and J dropped 5 bases, with 2 bases sitting between them. Germline values: CDR1 LGHDT, CDR2 YNNKEL (reference sequence). The length of the CDR3 is 11 residues. The CDR3 here is CASSRTGELFF. The CDR3 bases are TGTGCCAGCAGCCGGACCGGGGAGCTGTTTTTT.

This rearrangement joins TRBV12-3 or TRBV12-4 to TRBJ1-2, with D possibly matching TRBD1 (5 bases). Trimming removed 6 bases from V and 5 bases from J, with 13 bases in between. The CDR3 runs to 13 residues. The CDR3 DNA is TGTGCCAGCAGCCAGTCCACAGGTTATGGCTACACCTTC. Its translation: CASSQSTGYGYTF.

The chain employs TRBV3-1 (or the pseudogene TRBV3-2) and TRBJ1-2; no reliable D call. The CDR3 runs 13 residues. Between the trimmed V and J ends, which lost 1 base and 8 bases, there was a span of 11 bases. Germline V gene lookup returns CDR1 LGHDT and CDR2 YNNKEL (reference sequence). Here the CDR3 reads CASSQVEGFGYTF. The CDR3 DNA is TGTGCCAGCAGCCAAGTGGAAGGGTTCGGCTACACCTTC.

The chain combines TRBV7-9 with TRBJ2-2, with D tentatively TRBD1 (6 bases). V was pared by 4 bases and J by 6 bases, with 18 bases between. Germline CDR1 reads SEHNR; CDR2 reads FQNEAQ (reference sequence). CDR3 size: 16 residues. This CDR3 reads CASSSRDTGRPGELFF. The CDR3 DNA sequence: TGTGCCAGCAGCTCCCGGGACACGGGAAGACCCGGGGAGCTGTTTTTT.

This chain connects TRBV5-1 to TRBJ1-1; D is ambiguous. Trimming took 2 bases from V and 5 from J, leaving 13 bases between them. The CDR3 has 14 residues. Germline V gives CDR1 SGHRS, CDR2 YFSETQ. CDR3 sequence (DNA): TGCGCCAGCAGCTTTCAGGTATTTGGGACTGAAGCTTTCTTT. Residues: CASSFQVFGTEAFF.

The V call is TRBV5-5, the J call TRBJ1-4, with D perhaps matching TRBD1 (5 bases). CDR1 and CDR2 from the germline V gene are SGHKS and YYEKEE (reference sequence). Trimming took off 0 bases at V and 1 base at J, with 10 bases between the two ends. The CDR3 is 16 amino acids. The CDR3 loop reads CASSLAGRVTNEKLFF. The CDR3 coding sequence is TGTGCCAGCAGCTTGGCCGGCAGGGTAACTAATGAAAAACTGTTTTTT.

The V call is TRBV7-8, the J call TRBJ1-1; D remains ambiguous. The V and J ends lost 7 bases and 0 bases respectively, with 15 bases between them. The germline V gene encodes CDR1 SGHVS and CDR2 FQNEAQ. This CDR3 region has 15 residues. CDR3 bases: TGTGCCAGCACCGTTCCAGGAGTAATGAACACTGAAGCTTTCTTT. This gives the protein CASTVPGVMNTEAFF.

The chain employs TRBV9 and TRBJ2-2; D call uncertain. The CDR3 has 14 amino acids. Per germline, CDR1 SGDLS and CDR2 YYNGEE. V was shortened by 3 bases and J by 7 bases, with 13 bases between the two germline ends. The CDR3 region has the DNA TGTGCCAGCAGCGAGCTGTCAATGGGCGGGGAGCTGTTTTTT. Protein product: CASSELSMGGELFF. The full variable domain, in which reference TRBV9 and TRBJ2-2 provide the parts outside the CDR3, is DSGVTQTPKHLITATGQRVTLRCSPRSGDLSVYWYQQSLDQGLQFLIQYYNGEERAKGNILERFSAQQFPDLHSELNLSSLELGDSALYFCASSELSMGGELFFGEGSRLTVL.

The chain is built from TRBV27 and TRBJ2-7; perhaps TRBD1 as D (6 bases). Trimming removed 6 bases from V and 5 bases from J, with 14 bases in between. The CDR3 loop spans 13 amino acids. Germline V gene sequence: CDR1 MNHEY, CDR2 SMNVEV (reference sequence). The DNA for the CDR3 is TGTGCCAGCAGAACAATACAGGGTCACGAGCAGTACTTC. This encodes CASRTIQGHEQYF.

This clone was recorded only once. This chain connects TRBV5-1 to TRBJ2-7; 10 bases fit TRBD1. The CDR3 sequence is 14 residues long. Looked up from germline, CDR1 is SGHRS and CDR2 is YFSETQ. Trimming at V came to 3 bases and at J to 5 bases, leaving 5 bases not matched to a gene. CDR3 sequence reads: CASSWRTGGDEQYF. The CDR3 DNA follows: TGCGCCAGCAGCTGGCGGACAGGGGGGGACGAGCAGTACTTC.